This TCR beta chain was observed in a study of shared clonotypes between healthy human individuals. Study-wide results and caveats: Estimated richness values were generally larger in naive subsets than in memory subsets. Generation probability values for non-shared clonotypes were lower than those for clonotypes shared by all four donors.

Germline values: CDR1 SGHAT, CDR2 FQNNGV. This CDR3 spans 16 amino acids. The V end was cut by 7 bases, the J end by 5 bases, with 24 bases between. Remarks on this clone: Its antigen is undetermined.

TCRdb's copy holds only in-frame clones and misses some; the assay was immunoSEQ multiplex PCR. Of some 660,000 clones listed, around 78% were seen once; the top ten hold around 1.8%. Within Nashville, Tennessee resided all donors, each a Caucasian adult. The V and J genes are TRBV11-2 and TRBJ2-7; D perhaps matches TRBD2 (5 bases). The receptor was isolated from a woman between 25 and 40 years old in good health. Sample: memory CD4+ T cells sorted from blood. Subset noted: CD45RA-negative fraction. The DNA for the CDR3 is TGTGCCAGCACCCAAACCCGTTCCAGCGGTACTCACGAGCAGTACTTC. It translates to CASTQTRSSGTHEQYF.